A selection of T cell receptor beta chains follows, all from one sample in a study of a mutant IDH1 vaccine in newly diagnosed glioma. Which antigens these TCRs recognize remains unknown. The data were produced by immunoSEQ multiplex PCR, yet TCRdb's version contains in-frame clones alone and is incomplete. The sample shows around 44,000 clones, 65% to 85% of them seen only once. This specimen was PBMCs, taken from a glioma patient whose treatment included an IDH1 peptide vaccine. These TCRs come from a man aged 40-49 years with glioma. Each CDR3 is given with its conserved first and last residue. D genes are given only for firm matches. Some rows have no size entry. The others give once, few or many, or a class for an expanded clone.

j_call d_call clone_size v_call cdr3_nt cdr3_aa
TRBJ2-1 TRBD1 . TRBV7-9 TGTGCCAGCAGCTTAGGCGGGGACAGGGGGCGATTCTTC CASSLGGDRGRFF
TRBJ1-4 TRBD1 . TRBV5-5 TGTGCCAGCAGGGCCGACAGGGGCCCAAATGAAAAACTGTTTTTT CASRADRGPNEKLFF
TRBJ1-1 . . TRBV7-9 TGTGCCAGCAGCTTAGAAAGGGGGTTTGGGAACACTGAAGCTTTCTTT CASSLERGFGNTEAFF
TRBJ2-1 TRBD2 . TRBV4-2 TGTGCCAGCAGCCAGAGCGGGGGGGCCCACAATGAGCAGTTCTTC CASSQSGGAHNEQFF
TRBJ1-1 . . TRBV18 TGTGCCAGCTCAAAGGGACACTCTGAAGCTTTCTTT CASSKGHSEAFF
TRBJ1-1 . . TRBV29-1 TGCAGCGTTGACAGACAGAACACTGAAGCTTTCTTT CSVDRQNTEAFF
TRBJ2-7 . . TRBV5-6 TGTGCCAGCAGCTTGGAGGCAGACTCCTACGAGCAGTACTTC CASSLEADSYEQYF
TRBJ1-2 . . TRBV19 TGTGCCAGTAGTGGGGGAAATTACAGGGCAAGCGGCTACACCTTC CASSGGNYRASGYTF
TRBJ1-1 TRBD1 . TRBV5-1 TGCGCCAGCAGCTTGGTTACAGGGGAATACCCTGAAGCTTTCTTT CASSLVTGEYPEAFF
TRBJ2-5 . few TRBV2 TGTGCCAGCAGTGAAGAGCTCTCCTCCTCCCGAGAGACCCAGTACTTC CASSEELSSSRETQYF
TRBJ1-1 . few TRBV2 TGTGCCAGCAGTAGGATAACTGAAGCTTTCTTT CASSRITEAFF